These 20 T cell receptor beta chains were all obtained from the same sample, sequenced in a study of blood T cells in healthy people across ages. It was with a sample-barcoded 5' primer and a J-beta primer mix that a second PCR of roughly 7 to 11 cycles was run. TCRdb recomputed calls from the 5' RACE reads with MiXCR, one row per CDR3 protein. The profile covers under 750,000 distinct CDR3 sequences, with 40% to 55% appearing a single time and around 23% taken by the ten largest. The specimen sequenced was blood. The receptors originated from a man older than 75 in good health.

CDR3 in amino acids: CAISVLGNEQYF. For the CDR3, the DNA is TGTGCCATCAGTGTCCTGGGCAATGAGCAGTACTTC. The genes are TRBV10-3 and TRBJ2-5; D call uncertain. Trimming took 4 bases from V and 11 from J, leaving 14 bases between them. CDR1 is ENHRY, CDR2 SYGVKD, per germline. The CDR3 is made up of 12 amino acids.

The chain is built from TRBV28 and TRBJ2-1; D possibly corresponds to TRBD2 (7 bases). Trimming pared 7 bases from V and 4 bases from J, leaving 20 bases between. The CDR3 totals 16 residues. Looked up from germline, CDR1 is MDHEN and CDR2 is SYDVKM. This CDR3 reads CASNVIGGGPYNEQFF. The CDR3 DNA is TGTGCCAGCAATGTTATAGGGGGAGGGCCTTACAATGAGCAGTTCTTC.

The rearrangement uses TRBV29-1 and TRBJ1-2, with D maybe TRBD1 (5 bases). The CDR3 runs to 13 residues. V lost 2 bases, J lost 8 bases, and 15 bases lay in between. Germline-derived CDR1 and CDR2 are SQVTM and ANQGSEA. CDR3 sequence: CSVEPGQRGGYTF. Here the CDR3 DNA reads TGCAGCGTTGAACCGGGCCAGCGGGGCGGCTACACCTTC.

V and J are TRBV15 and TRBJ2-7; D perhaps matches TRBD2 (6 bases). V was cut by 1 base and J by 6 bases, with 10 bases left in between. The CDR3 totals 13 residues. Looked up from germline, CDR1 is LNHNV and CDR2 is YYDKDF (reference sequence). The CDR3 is CATSRALGGEQYF. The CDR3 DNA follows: TGTGCCACCAGCAGAGCTTTGGGGGGCGAGCAGTACTTC.

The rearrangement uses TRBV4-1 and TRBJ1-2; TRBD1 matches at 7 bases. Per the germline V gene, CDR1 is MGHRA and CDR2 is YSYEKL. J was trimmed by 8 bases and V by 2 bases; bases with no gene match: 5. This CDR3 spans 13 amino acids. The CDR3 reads CASSQLQGRGYTF. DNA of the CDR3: TGCGCCAGCAGCCAACTACAGGGGCGAGGCTACACCTTC.

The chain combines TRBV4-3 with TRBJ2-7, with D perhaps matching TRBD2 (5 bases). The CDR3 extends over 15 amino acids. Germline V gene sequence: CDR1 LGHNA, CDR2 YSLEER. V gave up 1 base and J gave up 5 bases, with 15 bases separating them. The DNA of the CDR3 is TGCGCCAGCAGCCAAGTACTAGGGAGTTTCCACGAGCAGTACTTC. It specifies CASSQVLGSFHEQYF.

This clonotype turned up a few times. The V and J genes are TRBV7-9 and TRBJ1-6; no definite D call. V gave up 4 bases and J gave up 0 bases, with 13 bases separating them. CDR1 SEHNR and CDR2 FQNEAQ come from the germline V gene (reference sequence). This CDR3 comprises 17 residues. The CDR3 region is CASSSLEVSSYNSPLHF. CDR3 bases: TGTGCCAGCAGCTCGCTGGAAGTGAGCTCCTATAATTCACCCCTCCACTTT.

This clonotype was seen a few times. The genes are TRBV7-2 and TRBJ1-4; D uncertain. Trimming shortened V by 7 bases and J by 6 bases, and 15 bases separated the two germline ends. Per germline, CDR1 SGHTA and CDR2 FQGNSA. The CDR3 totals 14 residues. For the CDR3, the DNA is TGTGCCAGCACCCCCGAGGGTGGTCATGAAAAACTGTTTTTT. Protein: CASTPEGGHEKLFF.

The CDR3 DNA is TGCAGTGCCTATCCGGGGGGCCATCAACGCACTGAAGCTTTCTTT. Residues: CSAYPGGHQRTEAFF. The gene calls are TRBV20-1 and TRBJ1-1, with D perhaps matching TRBD1 (6 bases). V dropped 6 bases and J dropped 4 bases, with 21 bases sitting between them. The CDR3 has 15 amino acids. Germline V gene data show CDR1 as DFQATT and CDR2 as SNEGSKA (reference sequence).

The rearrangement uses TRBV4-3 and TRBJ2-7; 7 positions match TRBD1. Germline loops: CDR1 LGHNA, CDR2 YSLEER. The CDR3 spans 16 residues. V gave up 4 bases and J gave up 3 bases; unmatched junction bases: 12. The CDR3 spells CASSPSYRGKNYEQYF. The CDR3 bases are TGCGCCAGCAGCCCTTCCTACAGGGGCAAAAACTACGAGCAGTACTTC.

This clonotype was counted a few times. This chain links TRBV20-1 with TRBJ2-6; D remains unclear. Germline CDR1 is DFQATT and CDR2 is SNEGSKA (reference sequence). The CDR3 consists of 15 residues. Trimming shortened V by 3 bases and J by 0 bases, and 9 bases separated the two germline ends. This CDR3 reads CSASDNRSGANVLTF. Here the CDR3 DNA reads TGCAGTGCTAGTGACAATCGCTCTGGGGCCAACGTCCTGACTTTC.

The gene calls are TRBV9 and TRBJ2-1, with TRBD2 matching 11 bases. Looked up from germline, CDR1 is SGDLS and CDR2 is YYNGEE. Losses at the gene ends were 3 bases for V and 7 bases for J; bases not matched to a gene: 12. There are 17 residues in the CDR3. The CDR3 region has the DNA TGTGCCAGCAGCGCTTGTGGGGGGACTAGCGGATTAAATGAGCAGTTCTTC. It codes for CASSACGGTSGLNEQFF.

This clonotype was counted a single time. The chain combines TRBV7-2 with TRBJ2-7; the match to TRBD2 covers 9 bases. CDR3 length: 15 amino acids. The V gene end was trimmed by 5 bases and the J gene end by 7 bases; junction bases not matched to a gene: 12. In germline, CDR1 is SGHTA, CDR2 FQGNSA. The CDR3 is CASSTGTSHYNEQYF. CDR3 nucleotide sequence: TGTGCCAGCAGCACCGGGACTAGCCACTACAATGAGCAGTACTTC.

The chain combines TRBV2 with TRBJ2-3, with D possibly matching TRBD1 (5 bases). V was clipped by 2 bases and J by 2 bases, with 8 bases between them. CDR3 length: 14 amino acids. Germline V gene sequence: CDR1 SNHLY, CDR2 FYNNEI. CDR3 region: CASSEQGYTDTQYF. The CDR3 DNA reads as TGTGCCAGCAGTGAACAGGGATACACAGATACGCAGTATTTT.

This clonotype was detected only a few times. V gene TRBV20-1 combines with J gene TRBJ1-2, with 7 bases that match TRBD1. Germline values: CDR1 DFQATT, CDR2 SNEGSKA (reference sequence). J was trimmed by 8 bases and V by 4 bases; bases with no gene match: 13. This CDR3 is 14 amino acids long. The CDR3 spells CSANDRVALRGYTF. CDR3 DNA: TGCAGTGCTAACGACAGGGTTGCCTTGAGAGGCTACACCTTC.

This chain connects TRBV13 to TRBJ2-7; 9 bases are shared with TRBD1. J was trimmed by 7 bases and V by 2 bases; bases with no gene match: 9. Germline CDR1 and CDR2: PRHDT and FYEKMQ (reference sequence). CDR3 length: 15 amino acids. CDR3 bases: TGTGCCAGCAGCTTACCGGGACAGGGAAGGGATGAGCAGTACTTC. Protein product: CASSLPGQGRDEQYF. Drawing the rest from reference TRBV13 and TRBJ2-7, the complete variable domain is AAGVIQSPRHLIKEKRETATLKCYPIPRHDTVYWYQQGPGQDPQFLISFYEKMQSDKGSIPDRFSAQQFSDYHSELNMSSLELGDSALYFCASSLPGQGRDEQYFGPGTRLTVT.

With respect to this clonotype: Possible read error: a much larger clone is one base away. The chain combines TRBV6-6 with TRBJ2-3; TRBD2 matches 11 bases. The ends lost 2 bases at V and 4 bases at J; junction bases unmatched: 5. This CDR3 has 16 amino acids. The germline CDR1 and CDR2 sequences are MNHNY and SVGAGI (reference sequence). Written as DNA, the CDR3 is TGTGCCAGCAGTTACCCGACTAGCGGGGTCCCAGATACGCAGTATTTT. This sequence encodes CASSYPTSGVPDTQYF.

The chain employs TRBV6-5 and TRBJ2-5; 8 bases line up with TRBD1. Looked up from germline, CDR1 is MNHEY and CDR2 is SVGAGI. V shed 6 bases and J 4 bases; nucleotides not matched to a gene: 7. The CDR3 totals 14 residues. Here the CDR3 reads CASSRGQGLETQYF. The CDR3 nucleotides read TGTGCCAGCAGCAGAGGACAGGGTTTAGAGACCCAGTACTTC.

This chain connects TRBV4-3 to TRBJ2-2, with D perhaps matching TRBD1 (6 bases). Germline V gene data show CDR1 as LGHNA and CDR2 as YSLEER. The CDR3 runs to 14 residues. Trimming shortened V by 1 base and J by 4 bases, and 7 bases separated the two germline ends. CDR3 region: CASSQADSTGELFF. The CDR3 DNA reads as TGCGCCAGCAGCCAAGCGGACAGCACCGGGGAGCTGTTTTTT.

In nucleotides, the CDR3 is TGTGCCAGCAGCTTACAGGGGATTGAGACCCAGTACTTC. Amino acids: CASSLQGIETQYF. This chain joins TRBV7-2 and TRBJ2-5; maybe TRBD1 (6 bases). V was cut by 2 bases and J by 5 bases, with 9 bases left in between. Germline CDR1 reads SGHTA; CDR2 reads FQGNSA. CDR3 length: 13 amino acids.